The present T cell receptor beta chain was sequenced within a study of shared clonotypes between healthy human individuals. Study background: The study used three CD4 naive, three CD4 memory, two CD8 naive and one CD8 memory plate per donor.

Worth noting for this clone: No antigen is known for it.

Only in-frame clones appear in the TCRdb table, and some are missing; sequencing was by immunoSEQ multiplex PCR. The sample consists of about 2.4 million clones, just over 90% of them appearing once. Study observations and caveats: In several donors, about 5% of naive CD4 clonotypes appeared in common. Clonotypes which were not shared had lower generation probabilities than clonotypes that all four donors shared.

Material: naive CD4+ T cells sorted from blood. Subset noted: CD45RA+ positively selected. The sequence came from a man aged 18-30 years in good health.

Written as DNA, the CDR3 is TGTGCCAGCTCACCCCGGGACAGGAACTCCTACGAGCAGTACTTC. Protein: CASSPRDRNSYEQYF. This chain links TRBV18 with TRBJ2-7; 8 bases line up with TRBD1. CDR3 length: 15 amino acids. The trim removed 3 bases at V and 0 bases at J, leaving 4 bases unmatched. Germline CDR1 is KGHSH and CDR2 is LQKENI. Full variable domain (remainder filled in from reference TRBV18 and TRBJ2-7): NAGVMQNPRHLVRRRGQEARLRCSPMKGHSHVYWYRQLPEEGLKFMVYLQKENIIDESGMPKERFSAEFPKEGPSILRIQQVVRGDSAAYFCASSPRDRNSYEQYFGPGTRLTVT.